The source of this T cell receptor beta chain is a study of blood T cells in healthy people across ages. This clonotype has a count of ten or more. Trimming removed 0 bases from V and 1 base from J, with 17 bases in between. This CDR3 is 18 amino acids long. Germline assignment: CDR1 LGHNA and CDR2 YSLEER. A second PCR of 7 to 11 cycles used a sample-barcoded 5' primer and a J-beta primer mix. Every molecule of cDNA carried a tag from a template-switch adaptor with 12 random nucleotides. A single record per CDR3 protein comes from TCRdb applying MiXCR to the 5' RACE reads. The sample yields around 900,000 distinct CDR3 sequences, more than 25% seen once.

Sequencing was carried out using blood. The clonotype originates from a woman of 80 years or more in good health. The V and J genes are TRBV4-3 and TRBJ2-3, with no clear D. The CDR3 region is CASSQDPRGATGTDTQYF. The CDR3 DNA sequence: TGCGCCAGCAGCCAAGATCCACGTGGAGCGACGGGCACAGATACGCAGTATTTT.